Below, one T cell receptor (beta chain) is given with its context. Its target is unknown. This record comes from a study of blood T cells in healthy people across ages. Extraction of total RNA produced a minimum of 6 micrograms from each sample. Findings of the study overall: Because sorting was not performed, PBMCs prevented conclusive naive versus antigen-experienced comparison. It was held that diversity estimates obtained from one million T cells represented underestimates. Diversity was higher, and naive CD4+ cells more numerous, in long-lived donors than in aged donors.

For the second PCR, which ran for about 7 to 12 cycles, a sample-barcoded 5' primer and a J-beta primer mix were used. TCRdb reprocessed the 5' RACE reads via MiXCR and lists one record per CDR3 protein. The sample has about 1.5 million distinct CDR3 sequences, 35% to 45% seen once. The origin of this receptor is a young woman in good health. Sequenced sample: blood.

The CDR3 DNA sequence: TGTGCCAGCAGCTTGAGCCACCTAGGTTTCAATGAGCAGTACTTC. This encodes CASSLSHLGFNEQYF. The genes are TRBV7-2 and TRBJ2-5; D unclear. Germline V gene lookup returns CDR1 SGHTA and CDR2 FQGNSA. CDR3 length equals 15 residues. Trimming left V 3 bases short and J 11 bases short, with 22 bases between.